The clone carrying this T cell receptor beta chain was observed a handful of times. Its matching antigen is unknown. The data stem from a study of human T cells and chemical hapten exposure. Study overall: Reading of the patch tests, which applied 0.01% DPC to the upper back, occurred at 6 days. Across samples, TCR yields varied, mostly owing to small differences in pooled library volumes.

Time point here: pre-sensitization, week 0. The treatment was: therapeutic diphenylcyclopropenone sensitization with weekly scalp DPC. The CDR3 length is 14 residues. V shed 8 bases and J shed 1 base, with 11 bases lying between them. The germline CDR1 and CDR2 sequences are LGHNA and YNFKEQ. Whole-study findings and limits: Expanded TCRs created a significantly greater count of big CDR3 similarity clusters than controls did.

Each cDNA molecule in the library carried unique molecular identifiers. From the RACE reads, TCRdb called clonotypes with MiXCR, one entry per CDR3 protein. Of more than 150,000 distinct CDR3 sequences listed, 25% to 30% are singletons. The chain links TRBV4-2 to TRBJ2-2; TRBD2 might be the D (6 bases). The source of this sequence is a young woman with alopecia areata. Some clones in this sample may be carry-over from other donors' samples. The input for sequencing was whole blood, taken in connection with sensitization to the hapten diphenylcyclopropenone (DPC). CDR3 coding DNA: TGTGCCAGCTACGGAGGGCGGAACACCGGGGAGCTGTTTTTT. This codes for CASYGGRNTGELFF.